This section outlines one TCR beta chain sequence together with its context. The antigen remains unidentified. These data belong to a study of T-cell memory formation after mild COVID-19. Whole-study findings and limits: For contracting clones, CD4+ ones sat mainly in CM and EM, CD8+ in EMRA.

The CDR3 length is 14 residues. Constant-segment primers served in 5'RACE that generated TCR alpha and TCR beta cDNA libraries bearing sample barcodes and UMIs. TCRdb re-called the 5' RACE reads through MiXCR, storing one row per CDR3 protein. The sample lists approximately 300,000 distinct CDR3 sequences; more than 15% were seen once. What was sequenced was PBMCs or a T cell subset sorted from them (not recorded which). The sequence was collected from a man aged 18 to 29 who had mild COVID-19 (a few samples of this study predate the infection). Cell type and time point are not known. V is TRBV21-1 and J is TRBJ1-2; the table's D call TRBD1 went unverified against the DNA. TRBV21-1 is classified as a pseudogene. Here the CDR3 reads CASSSHSETGGYTF. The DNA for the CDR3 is TGTGCCAGCAGCAGCCACTCGGAGACAGGTGGCTACACCTTC.